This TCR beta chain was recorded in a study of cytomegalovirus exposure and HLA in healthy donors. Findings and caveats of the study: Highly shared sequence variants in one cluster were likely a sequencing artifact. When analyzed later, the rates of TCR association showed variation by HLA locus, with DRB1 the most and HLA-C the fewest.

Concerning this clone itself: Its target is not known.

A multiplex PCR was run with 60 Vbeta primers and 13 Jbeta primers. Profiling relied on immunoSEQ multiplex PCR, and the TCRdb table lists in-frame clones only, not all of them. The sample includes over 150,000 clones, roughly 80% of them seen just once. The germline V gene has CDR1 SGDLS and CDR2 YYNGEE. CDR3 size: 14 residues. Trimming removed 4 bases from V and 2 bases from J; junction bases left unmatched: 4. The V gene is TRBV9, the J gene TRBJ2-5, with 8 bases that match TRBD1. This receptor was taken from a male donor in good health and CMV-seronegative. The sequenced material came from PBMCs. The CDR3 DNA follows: TGTGCCAGCAGCCCCCGGACAGGGCAAGAGACCCAGTACTTC. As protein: CASSPRTGQETQYF.